This is a list of T cell receptor beta chains from one sample in a study of blood T cell repertoires in COVID-19. Libraries were prepared by immunoSEQ multiplex PCR; TCRdb keeps only in-frame clonotypes and omits some of them. The table shows some 250,000 clones, with approximately 80% occurring only once. The sequenced material came from PBMCs or T cells enriched from blood (not recorded which). The receptors come from a man aged 40-49 years who had recovered from COVID-19. Both conserved end residues are part of each CDR3. Fields, in order: clone size, J gene, V gene, D gene, CDR3 DNA, CDR3 protein. The D gene is left open where the match is weak. Not all rows give a size; the values are once, few, many and, for expanded clones, a class.

size: NA; J: TRBJ1-6; V: TRBV6-5; D: NA; DNA: TGTGCCAGCCGTCTGGGGAGCTCCTATAATTCACCCCTCCACTTT; CDR3: CASRLGSSYNSPLHF
size: NA; J: TRBJ1-4; V: TRBV7-6; D: TRBD1; DNA: TGTGCCAGCAGCTTAGGCGTACCGACAGGGGCGGCAAATGAAAAACTGTTTTTT; CDR3: CASSLGVPTGAANEKLFF
size: NA; J: TRBJ2-2; V: TRBV5-1; D: TRBD1; DNA: TGCGCCAGTAAGACAGGGCCTGCGAACACCGGGGAGCTGTTTTTT; CDR3: CASKTGPANTGELFF
size: NA; J: TRBJ1-4; V: TRBV4-1; D: NA; DNA: TGCGCCAGCAGGCACATCTCGGGGGGAAAAGCAACTAATGAAAAACTGTTTTTT; CDR3: CASRHISGGKATNEKLFF
size: NA; J: TRBJ1-4; V: TRBV6-2/TRBV6-3; D: NA; DNA: TGTGCCAGCAGTTACAGCGGGGGAAAACTGTTTTTT; CDR3: CASSYSGGKLFF
size: NA; J: TRBJ1-2; V: TRBV29-1; D: NA; DNA: TGCAGCGTTGAAAACACCGGCCAGGATGGCTATGGCTACACCTTC; CDR3: CSVENTGQDGYGYTF
size: NA; J: TRBJ1-5; V: TRBV19; D: NA; DNA: TGTGCCAGTAGTCGACAGACAACCGCTAGCAATCAGCCCCAGCATTTT; CDR3: CASSRQTTASNQPQHF
size: once; J: TRBJ1-5; V: TRBV28; D: NA; DNA: TGTGCCAGCAGTTCGAGGGTACATCAGCCCCAGCATTTT; CDR3: CASSSRVHQPQHF
size: once; J: TRBJ1-2; V: TRBV19; D: NA; DNA: TGTGCCAGTAGTATAGCCGGGGTTGCTGGCTACACCTTC; CDR3: CASSIAGVAGYTF
size: NA; J: TRBJ1-1; V: TRBV15; D: NA; DNA: TGTGCCACCAGCAGAGGTACAGATCTTACTGAAGCTTTCTTT; CDR3: CATSRGTDLTEAFF
size: NA; J: TRBJ2-5; V: TRBV5-1; D: NA; DNA: TGCGCCAGCAGCCCTCAGGCGCAGGGTGTGACCCAGTACTTC; CDR3: CASSPQAQGVTQYF
size: once; J: TRBJ2-1; V: TRBV3-1/TRBV3-2; D: NA; DNA: TGTGCCAGCAGTTCTTCTCAAAGGGGCTACAATGAGCAGTTCTTC; CDR3: CASSSSQRGYNEQFF
size: NA; J: TRBJ1-1; V: TRBV12-3/TRBV12-4; D: NA; DNA: TGTGCCAGCAGTTTTGATCGCGGGACTTGGGCTTTCTTT; CDR3: CASSFDRGTWAFF
size: NA; J: TRBJ2-1; V: TRBV5-1; D: TRBD1; DNA: TGCGCCAGCAGCCCGGGACAGCTTTATGGTGAGCAGTTCTTC; CDR3: CASSPGQLYGEQFF
size: NA; J: TRBJ2-1; V: TRBV7-8; D: TRBD1; DNA: TGTGCCAGCAGCACTCCCCGGGGACAGGATTCTCCATGGGTGCAGTTCTTC; CDR3: CASSTPRGQDSPWVQFF
size: NA; J: TRBJ1-5; V: TRBV30; D: NA; DNA: TGTGCCTGGAGTGTAGGGGGACGGCCCGGTACGCCCCAGCATTTT; CDR3: CAWSVGGRPGTPQHF
size: few; J: TRBJ1-1; V: TRBV29-1; D: TRBD1; DNA: TGCAGCGTCGAAAGGGGGCCGGGCACTGAAGCTTTCTTT; CDR3: CSVERGPGTEAFF
size: NA; J: TRBJ1-6; V: TRBV27; D: NA; DNA: TGTGCCAGCAGTTTCCGCGATAATTCACCCCTCCACTTT; CDR3: CASSFRDNSPLHF
size: NA; J: TRBJ1-2; V: TRBV19; D: TRBD1; DNA: TGTGCCAGTAGTGGACCTGGGACAGGAAACTATGGCTACACCTTC; CDR3: CASSGPGTGNYGYTF
size: NA; J: TRBJ2-7; V: TRBV2; D: NA; DNA: TGTGCCAGCTCCGAGGGGGGGGCTAGCGACGAGCAGTACTTC; CDR3: CASSEGGASDEQYF
size: NA; J: TRBJ1-1; V: TRBV7-8; D: TRBD1; DNA: TGTGCCAGCAGAAGGACAGGGGTCATGAACACTGAAGCTTTCTTT; CDR3: CASRRTGVMNTEAFF
size: NA; J: TRBJ2-1; V: TRBV5-1; D: NA; DNA: TGCGCCAGCAGCTTCGACAGTTCGAATGAGCAGTTCTTC; CDR3: CASSFDSSNEQFF
size: few; J: TRBJ1-2; V: TRBV5-4; D: TRBD1; DNA: TGTGCCAGCAGCACCGGGACAGGGGGCTACTATGGCTACACCTTC; CDR3: CASSTGTGGYYGYTF
size: NA; J: TRBJ2-3; V: TRBV4-1; D: NA; DNA: TGCGCCAGCAGCCCCTCTACAGACCGAGTCCCAGATACGCAGTATTTT; CDR3: CASSPSTDRVPDTQYF
size: NA; J: TRBJ2-5; V: TRBV15; D: TRBD1; DNA: TGTGCCACCAGCAGGACCGGGACAGGGCGAGAGACCCAGTACTTC; CDR3: CATSRTGTGRETQYF
size: few; J: TRBJ2-2; V: TRBV18; D: NA; DNA: TGTGCCAGCTCCGACAGGAGGAACACCGGGGAGCTGTTTTTT; CDR3: CASSDRRNTGELFF
size: NA; J: TRBJ1-6; V: TRBV27; D: TRBD1; DNA: TGTGCCAGCAGTTTTTCGGACAGGGTGTCCTATAATTCACCCCTCCACTTT; CDR3: CASSFSDRVSYNSPLHF
size: NA; J: TRBJ2-1; V: TRBV10-3; D: TRBD1; DNA: TGTGCCATCCGCCCGGGACAGGGGGCGAATGAGCAGTTCTTC; CDR3: CAIRPGQGANEQFF
size: NA; J: TRBJ1-2; V: TRBV2; D: NA; DNA: TGTGCCAGCGCACCGGGACTAAGCTACACCTTC; CDR3: CASAPGLSYTF
size: NA; J: TRBJ2-2; V: TRBV7-8; D: TRBD2; DNA: TGTGCCAGCAGCTTCGGGAGGGAGGTGCCCACCGGGGAGCTGTTTTTT; CDR3: CASSFGREVPTGELFF
size: NA; J: TRBJ2-2; V: TRBV2; D: NA; DNA: TGTGCCAGCAGTGGAGGGAGGCCGGGCAAGGCCGGGGAGCTGTTTTTT; CDR3: CASSGGRPGKAGELFF
size: NA; J: TRBJ2-7; V: TRBV28; D: NA; DNA: TGTGCCAGCAGTTCCTTCCCCAGGGTCTCCTACGAGCAGTACTTC; CDR3: CASSSFPRVSYEQYF
size: NA; J: TRBJ1-4; V: TRBV28; D: TRBD1; DNA: TGTGCCAGCAGTCCGACAGGGGTCGTCCTTAATGAAAAACTGTTTTTT; CDR3: CASSPTGVVLNEKLFF
size: NA; J: TRBJ2-1; V: TRBV2; D: NA; DNA: TGTGCCAGCAGGGGGGCTGGAGAGCAGTTCTTC; CDR3: CASRGAGEQFF
size: NA; J: TRBJ2-6; V: TRBV10-3; D: NA; DNA: TGTGCCATCAGTGGACACTCAGGGGCCAACGTCCTGACTTTC; CDR3: CAISGHSGANVLTF
size: NA; J: TRBJ1-3; V: TRBV10-3; D: NA; DNA: TGTGCCATAGCCTCGGCGGAGGACTCTGGAAACACCATATATTTT; CDR3: CAIASAEDSGNTIYF
size: NA; J: TRBJ1-4; V: TRBV7-9; D: NA; DNA: TGTGCCAGCAGCTCCAGGGCTTTTGATAAAGAACTGTTTTTT; CDR3: CASSSRAFDKELFF
size: NA; J: TRBJ2-3; V: TRBV7-9; D: TRBD2; DNA: TGTGCCAGCAGCCGACTAGCGGGGACCACAGATACGCAGTATTTT; CDR3: CASSRLAGTTDTQYF
size: few; J: TRBJ2-1; V: TRBV4-1; D: TRBD2; DNA: TGCGCCAGCAGCCCCCTAGCGGGAGGCGGGAGGGAGCAGTTCTTC; CDR3: CASSPLAGGGREQFF
size: NA; J: TRBJ2-7; V: TRBV7-9; D: NA; DNA: TGTGCCAGCAGCTCGCCGGTGGGTGGGCCATCATCACTAGTCCACGAGCAGTACTTC; CDR3: CASSSPVGGPSSLVHEQYF
size: NA; J: TRBJ1-1; V: TRBV2; D: TRBD1; DNA: TGTGCCAGCAGTGAACAGGGGGTGGGCACTGAAGCTTTCTTT; CDR3: CASSEQGVGTEAFF
size: NA; J: TRBJ2-6; V: TRBV5-1; D: NA; DNA: TGCGCCAGCAGCTTGTTACAGCCTGGGGCCAACGTCCTGACTTTC; CDR3: CASSLLQPGANVLTF
size: few; J: TRBJ2-3; V: TRBV29-1; D: NA; DNA: TGCAGCGTTGAGGGAGGAAATGGTGCAGATACGCAGTATTTT; CDR3: CSVEGGNGADTQYF
size: NA; J: TRBJ2-5; V: TRBV29-1; D: NA; DNA: TGCAGCGTTGATGCCGGGTGGGAGACCCAGTACTTC; CDR3: CSVDAGWETQYF
size: NA; J: TRBJ1-3; V: TRBV3-1/TRBV3-2; D: TRBD1; DNA: TGTGCCAGCAGCCCGCACTGGGACAGCTCTGGAAACACCATATATTTT; CDR3: CASSPHWDSSGNTIYF
size: NA; J: TRBJ1-2; V: TRBV5-6; D: NA; DNA: TGTGCCAGCAGCCGGGGTGACAGGCGGAACTATGGCTACACCTTC; CDR3: CASSRGDRRNYGYTF
size: NA; J: TRBJ1-1; V: TRBV11-2; D: TRBD1; DNA: TGTGCCAGCAGCTTAGCCGGGACAGCGAACCGAAACACTGAAGCTTTCTTT; CDR3: CASSLAGTANRNTEAFF
size: NA; J: TRBJ2-1; V: TRBV7-9; D: TRBD1; DNA: TGTGCCAGCAGAAACAACCGGGACAGGGGGTACAATGAGCAGTTCTTC; CDR3: CASRNNRDRGYNEQFF
size: NA; J: TRBJ1-5; V: TRBV28; D: NA; DNA: TGTGCCAGCAGTTATCACCGGGACAAGGGGTGGGATCAGCCCCAGCATTTT; CDR3: CASSYHRDKGWDQPQHF
size: NA; J: TRBJ2-6; V: TRBV2; D: NA; DNA: TGTGCCAGCACAGCACAGAGCTCTGGGGCCAACGTCCTGACTTTC; CDR3: CASTAQSSGANVLTF
size: NA; J: TRBJ1-4; V: TRBV28; D: NA; DNA: TGTGCCAGCACCACATGGACAGCGCTAGATGAAAAACTGTTTTTT; CDR3: CASTTWTALDEKLFF
size: NA; J: TRBJ2-5; V: TRBV24-1; D: NA; DNA: TGTGCCACCAGTCGAGCCCGGACCCAGTACTTC; CDR3: CATSRARTQYF
size: NA; J: TRBJ1-1; V: TRBV6-4; D: NA; DNA: TGTGCCAGCAGTGACTCTCGAGGGAGGAGAGAGAACACTGAAGCTTTCTTT; CDR3: CASSDSRGRRENTEAFF
size: NA; J: TRBJ2-2; V: TRBV9; D: NA; DNA: TGTGCCAGCAGCGTAGTACAGGGAAGTGGAGCCGGGGAGCTGTTTTTT; CDR3: CASSVVQGSGAGELFF
size: NA; J: TRBJ2-1; V: TRBV18; D: NA; DNA: TGTGCCAGCTCACCGCACCCGGACTCATACGGGGAGCAGTTCTTC; CDR3: CASSPHPDSYGEQFF
size: NA; J: TRBJ1-2; V: TRBV2; D: TRBD1; DNA: TGTGCCAGCAGCAATGACAGGGGCGCTAGCTATGGCTACACCTTC; CDR3: CASSNDRGASYGYTF
size: NA; J: TRBJ2-1; V: TRBV9; D: NA; DNA: TGTGCCAGCACCGTCGGGGGGCGCGAAAATGAGCAGTTCTTC; CDR3: CASTVGGRENEQFF
size: NA; J: TRBJ2-7; V: TRBV5-4; D: TRBD1; DNA: TGTGCCAGCAGCTTCCCGGGACAGGGGGTGTACGAGCAGTACTTC; CDR3: CASSFPGQGVYEQYF
size: NA; J: TRBJ2-7; V: TRBV25-1; D: TRBD2; DNA: TGTGCCAGCAGTACCTCTAGCGGGGGGGCCCCTGAGCAGTACTTC; CDR3: CASSTSSGGAPEQYF
size: NA; J: TRBJ2-1; V: TRBV5-1; D: NA; DNA: TGCGCCAGCAGCTCGTTGGACTTTCGCAATGAGCAGTTCTTC; CDR3: CASSSLDFRNEQFF